This T cell receptor (beta chain) stems from a study of response to subunit inactivated influenza vaccine. General observations from the study: There was a suggestion from the authors that each seasonal influenza vaccination recruits few new T cells.

Using its own MiXCR run on the RT-PCR reads, TCRdb lists one record per CDR3 protein. The profile shows over 450,000 distinct CDR3 sequences, about an eighth of them singletons. Germline CDR1 and CDR2: MNHEY and SVGAGI. V gave up 2 bases and J gave up 2 bases, with 7 bases separating them. The CDR3 has 15 residues. This clonotype showed up just a few times. As yet, its antigen is unknown. The specimen was PBMCs from blood, collected 35 to 45 days after vaccination. The sequence was collected from a man aged 45-65 years who received an inactivated influenza vaccine. The rearrangement uses TRBV6-5 and TRBJ2-6; D remains ambiguous. CDR3 loop: CASSYGVPGANVLTF. The CDR3 nucleotides are TGTGCCAGCAGTTACGGGGTTCCTGGGGCCAACGTCCTGACTTTC.